One and the same sample provided the 20 T cell receptor beta chains below, sequenced in a study of OX40 agonist ivuxolimab in advanced cancers. The table came from immunoSEQ multiplex PCR; TCRdb's copy has only in-frame clones and leaves some out. The sample yields over 95,000 clones, approximately 94% seen once. The sample consisted of CD4+ or CD8+ T cells sorted from blood, taken in a trial of the OX40 agonist ivuxolimab. The receptor source for this set is an adult with an advanced solid tumor such as melanoma, head and neck, liver or kidney cancer.

V is TRBV28 and J is TRBJ1-2, with 7 bases identical to TRBD1. Germline CDR1 MDHEN, CDR2 SYDVKM. V lost 5 bases and J lost 8; bases outside the gene matches: 8. The CDR3 is made up of 13 amino acids. The CDR3 sequence is CASSPQGTWGYTF. The CDR3 DNA is TGTGCCAGCAGTCCACAGGGGACGTGGGGCTACACCTTC.

The chain recombines TRBV6-1 with TRBJ2-1; 7 bases agree with TRBD2. V was clipped by 6 bases and J by 4 bases; unmatched bases: 9. The CDR3 totals 15 residues. Germline CDR1 is MNHNS and CDR2 is SASEGT. CDR3 sequence: CASRNEPSGYNEQFF. The CDR3 DNA sequence: TGTGCCAGCAGGAACGAGCCTAGCGGATACAATGAGCAGTTCTTC.

This sequence joins TRBV2 and TRBJ1-2; tentative D call: TRBD1 (6 bases). V was clipped by 5 bases and J by 7 bases, with 14 bases between them. CDR1 is SNHLY, CDR2 FYNNEI, per germline. CDR3 length equals 13 residues. In DNA, the CDR3 is TGTGCCAGCAGTAGAACAGGGAGTGTTGGCTACACCTTC. Protein sequence: CASSRTGSVGYTF.

J is TRBJ2-7 and V is TRBV4-3, with 10 bases aligning to TRBD1. CDR3 length: 15 residues. The germline CDR1 and CDR2 sequences are LGHNA and YSLEER. V was clipped by 5 bases and J by 6 bases; unmatched bases: 10. The CDR3 here is CASSDGTGASVEQYF. CDR3 coding DNA: TGCGCCAGCAGCGATGGGACAGGGGCTAGCGTCGAGCAGTACTTC.

The chain combines TRBV15 with TRBJ2-2, with TRBD1 matching 9 bases. V was pared by 5 bases and J by 7 bases, with 11 bases of the junction left unmatched. Germline loops: CDR1 LNHNV, CDR2 YYDKDF (reference sequence). The length of the CDR3 is 16 residues. The CDR3 sequence is CATSGTGFNLNGELFF. In DNA form, the CDR3 reads TGTGCCACCAGCGGGACAGGGTTTAATTTGAACGGGGAGCTGTTTTTT.

This chain joins TRBV19 and TRBJ1-5, with 8 positions matching TRBD1. The CDR3 spans 16 residues. The V gene's germline CDR1 is LNHDA and CDR2 SQIVND (reference sequence). V shed 1 base, J shed 4 bases, and the junction held 6 bases outside the gene matches. The CDR3 nucleotides are TGTGCCAGTAGTATAGTGGCAGGGGGCCCTAATCAGCCCCAGCATTTT. It is translated as CASSIVAGGPNQPQHF.

The rearrangement joins TRBV19 to TRBJ2-2; D might be TRBD2 (7 bases). V was shortened by 6 bases and J by 6 bases, with 20 bases between the two germline ends. This CDR3 region has 16 residues. Looked up from germline, CDR1 is LNHDA and CDR2 is SQIVND (reference sequence). The CDR3 nucleotides are TGTGCCAGTAGCCCTTGGACAGCGGGAAGGGCCGGGGAGCTGTTTTTT. Translating gives CASSPWTAGRAGELFF.

This clone was seen a single time. The chain uses TRBV28 and TRBJ2-3; tentatively, D is TRBD1 (6 bases). V dropped 8 bases and J dropped 2 bases, with 23 bases sitting between them. This CDR3 comprises 17 residues. Germline CDR1 reads MDHEN; CDR2 reads SYDVKM. This CDR3 is CASLSRKQGLHTDTQYF. The CDR3 DNA reads as TGTGCCAGCCTATCCAGGAAACAGGGCCTACACACAGATACGCAGTATTTT.

The chain links TRBV10-1 to TRBJ1-5; D not certain. The CDR3 length is 12 residues. Trimming took 10 bases from V and 7 from J, leaving 14 bases between them. Germline CDR1 is WNHNN and CDR2 is SYGVQD (reference sequence). For the CDR3, the DNA is TGCGCCACCTCGGGTCTTTGGCAGCCCCAGCATTTT. Translating gives CATSGLWQPQHF.

J is TRBJ2-7 and V is TRBV28, with 9 bases that match TRBD2. CDR3 length equals 13 residues. Germline values: CDR1 MDHEN, CDR2 SYDVKM. The CDR3 region has the DNA TGTGCATCTAGCGGGGCTAGCTCCTACGAGCAGTACTTC. Its translation: CASSGASSYEQYF.

The J gene is TRBJ1-2, the V gene TRBV30, with no clear D. Germline values: CDR1 GTSNPN, CDR2 SVGIG (reference sequence). V was pared by 5 bases and J by 0 bases, with 7 bases between. The CDR3 runs 12 residues. CDR3 nucleotides: TGTGCCTGGGGACCAACTAACTATGGCTACACCTTC. Protein sequence: CAWGPTNYGYTF.

This clone was seen a single time. The chain couples TRBV14 to TRBJ2-1; perhaps TRBD2 as D (5 bases). Germline V gene sequence: CDR1 SGHDN, CDR2 FVKESK. Trimming left V 4 bases short and J 0 bases short, with 19 bases between. The CDR3 is 18 amino acids. The CDR3 nucleotides read TGTGCCAGCAGCCCGACCTTGCTATTAACTAGCTCCTACAATGAGCAGTTCTTC. Its translation is CASSPTLLLTSSYNEQFF.

The gene calls are TRBV6-5 and TRBJ2-2; D not resolved. The CDR3 has 14 residues. Germline CDR1 reads MNHEY; CDR2 reads SVGAGI. Between the trimmed V and J ends, which lost 5 bases and 1 base, there was a span of 8 bases. In DNA, the CDR3 is TGTGCCAGCAGTGAAATGAGGAACACCGGGGAGCTGTTTTTT. It yields the protein CASSEMRNTGELFF.

The chain carries TRBV6-5 and TRBJ1-2; 7 bases map to TRBD1. The CDR3 length is 12 residues. The V and J ends lost 6 bases and 6 bases, in that order; junction bases with no gene match: 4. CDR1 is MNHEY and CDR2 is SVGAGI in the germline V gene. The DNA for the CDR3 is TGTGCCAGCAGGCAGGGGGGCGATGGCTACACCTTC. Amino acid sequence: CASRQGGDGYTF.

The genes are TRBV27 and TRBJ2-3; D gene unclear. V dropped 0 bases and J dropped 2 bases, with 6 bases sitting between them. This CDR3 spans 14 amino acids. CDR1 is MNHEY and CDR2 is SMNVEV in the germline V gene (reference sequence). The CDR3 spells CASSLSGFTDTQYF. The CDR3 nucleotides are TGTGCCAGCAGTTTATCTGGATTCACAGATACGCAGTATTTT.

This clone appeared a single time. V is TRBV10-3 and J is TRBJ1-5; TRBD1 might be the D (5 bases). The length of the CDR3 is 14 residues. The germline V gene has CDR1 ENHRY and CDR2 SYGVKD. Trimming took off 4 bases at V and 5 bases at J, with 12 bases between the two ends. The CDR3 nucleotides are TGTGCCATCAGTGGGGGCAGCACTGATCAGCCCCAGCATTTT. Translation: CAISGGSTDQPQHF.

The chain couples TRBV28 to TRBJ1-5; TRBD1 might be the D (6 bases). V was pared by 8 bases and J by 6 bases, with 8 bases between. Germline V CDR1 and CDR2: MDHEN, SYDVKM. The CDR3 covers 11 residues. CDR3 loop: CASGGGQPQHF. DNA of the CDR3: TGTGCCAGCGGGGGCGGTCAGCCCCAGCATTTT.

The V call is TRBV27, the J call TRBJ2-3; the match to TRBD2 covers 12 bases. The germline V gene has CDR1 MNHEY and CDR2 SMNVEV (reference sequence). The CDR3 length is 16 residues. V lost 4 bases to trimming and J lost 6 bases; unmatched junction nucleotides: 8. The CDR3 nucleotides are TGTGCCAGCAGTTCCCGACTAGCGGGAGAACAGGATACGCAGTATTTT. Residues: CASSSRLAGEQDTQYF.

The J gene is TRBJ1-6, the V gene TRBV25-1; TRBD1 matches 7 bases. CDR3 size: 14 residues. V gave up 5 bases and J gave up 9 bases; unmatched junction bases: 7. Per the germline V gene, CDR1 is MGHDK and CDR2 is SYGVNS. As DNA, the CDR3 is TGTGCCAGCAGTTGGGGGACAGACGGTTCACCCCTCCACTTT. It specifies CASSWGTDGSPLHF.

V gene TRBV7-7 combines with J gene TRBJ2-2, with 8 positions matching TRBD2. V shed 4 bases, J shed 6 bases, and the junction held 4 bases outside the gene matches. The CDR3 has 14 residues. Germline CDR1 is SSHAT and CDR2 is FNYEAQ (reference sequence). In DNA form, the CDR3 reads TGTGCCAGCAGCTGGGAGCGGGAGTCCGGGGAGCTGTTTTTT. Residues: CASSWERESGELFF.